This T cell receptor beta chain was observed in a study of STAT5B mutations in CD4+ large granular lymphocyte leukemia. Some clones are missing from TCRdb's copy, which holds only in-frame ones; the method was immunoSEQ multiplex PCR. The sample includes some 30,000 clones, under 85% seen only once; the top ten take just over 2.5%. With 1 base removed from V and 4 bases from J, the gap between germline ends came to 15 bases. Germline V lookup: CDR1 MGHRA, CDR2 YSYEKL. CDR3 size: 16 residues. This TCR came from a human donor in good health. Sequencing was performed on CD4+ T cells from blood buffy coats. The chain recombines TRBV4-1 with TRBJ2-3, with D tentatively TRBD2 (5 bases). CDR3 residues: CASSQGPERAPDTQYF. CDR3 DNA sequence: TGCGCCAGCAGCCAAGGTCCTGAGAGGGCTCCAGATACGCAGTATTTT.